This record covers a single TCR beta chain. What this receptor recognizes is not known. No clone much larger than this one lies a single base away; base qualities are absent. The same CDR3 can be traced to other DNA sequences in this sample. Using the deep immunoSEQ assay, TCR CDR3 regions were amplified from genomic DNA by multiplex PCR. Extracted genomic DNA from each cell subset was distributed evenly across all wells of several immunoSEQ 96-well plates, and each plate was treated as a replicate. Each replicate PCR for sorted subsets received around 0.2 ug genomic DNA, equal to roughly 33,000 T cell genomes. The purified libraries were quantified using a Qubit 3.0 fluorometer, sized with a Bioanalyzer 2100, and then quantified again using the KAPA Library Quantification kit. A separate single-read 150-cycle Illumina NextSeq 550 flow cell was used to sequence each immunoSEQ 96-well plate. As for the authors' bioinformatics: The immunoSEQ output contained only junctional sequences without quality scores, so filtering could not match that applied to full-length reads. Sequences were annotated with PyIR, a Python wrapper for IgBLAST v1.9, and V/J genes and CDR3 were assigned using IMGT germline references. Reads were removed for weak V/J assignments (E-value above 1e-6), missing CDR3, stop codons, out-of-frame junctions, or ambiguous translated residues. A V3J clonotype was defined by an identical inferred V gene, J gene, and CDR3 amino acid sequence. Percentage overlap between repertoires was calculated by dividing the number of shared unique clonotypes by the size of the smaller repertoire. Richness of each repertoire was evaluated using RTK rarefaction, the Chao1 estimator, and Recon v2.1 estimates of unobserved clonotypes. Generation probabilities were computed with OLGA for all TCRbeta clonotypes obtained by the gDNA method from several donors. TCRdb took this table from immuneACCESS and kept in-frame rearrangements with V and J called. Such tables lack part of the clones; where checked against another copy, unresolved V genes explain under half of the gap, and the rest is unexplained. The V and J calls and clone size are taken from that table; D and trimming were inferred from the DNA. This sample has 1.4 million or so clones in its table, and 98% to 99% of those were observed once. Under 0.45% of the sample goes to the ten largest clones.

Healthy HIV-negative adults with no recently reported acute infections or vaccinations were included as donors. Every donor was a Caucasian adult residing in Nashville, Tennessee, USA. CD4+ T cells were enriched by magnetic negative selection; naive cells were then positively selected on CD45RA, and the negative fraction formed the memory subset. Blood was obtained by leukapheresis, after which PBMCs were separated by Ficoll-Histopaque density gradient centrifugation and cryopreserved in liquid nitrogen vapor phase. Analytical flow cytometry was used to check the purity and quantity of each magnetically sorted T cell population. Each sorted fraction had its genomic DNA isolated and then quantified by UV absorbance on a Nanodrop 2000c. CDR1 and CDR2 are read off the germline V gene (reference sequence) as SEHNR and FQNEAQ. V is shortened by 1 base, J by 4 bases, and the region joining them spans 7 bases. From its cysteine to its phenylalanine, the CDR3 spans 13 amino acids. Only the CDR3 region is kept as DNA, spanning 39 bases read in frame from base 1.

These data originate in a study of shared clonotypes between healthy human individuals (dated by TCRdb to the early 2020s). Some background on the complete study: The cohort included a few men and two women between 18 and 49 years of age. For each donor, CD4 naive and CD4 memory were each run on three plates, CD8 naive on two plates, and CD8 memory on one plate. To increase sequencing depth and limit assay-specific biases, TCR repertoire library preparation and sequencing were carried out by different laboratories using diverse techniques. To estimate repertoire size and how much clonotypes are shared between individuals, the study performed deep sequencing of blood TCR repertoires from a handful of healthy adults. Per donor, leukapheresis produced somewhere between about 0.94 and 10 billion PBMCs.

Results and caveats for the whole study, not just this receptor: Estimated clonotype richness was generally larger for naive than for memory subsets. About 5% of naive CD4, 3.5% of naive CD8, roughly 2.4% of memory CD4, and 0.4% of memory CD8 clonotypes were shared across a handful of donors. The small number of donors limited the genetic and exposure-history diversity represented. Pairwise subsampling indicated that sequencing depth was expected to affect the degree of clonotype sharing among donors. Clonotypes shared by all four sorted-subset donors showed higher generation probabilities than non-shared clonotypes. Even with the large sequencing depth, rarefaction of the sorted-subset datasets indicated that sequencing was incomplete. Sampling was restricted to blood, and TCR repertoires in tissue are likely to differ from TCR repertoires in blood.

The sequence was collected from a man aged 25-45 years in good health. The sequencing sample was made of naive CD4+ T cells sorted from blood. The sample's cell subset or site label, in plain terms: CD45RA+ positively selected. Recombination joined TRBV7-9 with TRBJ1-1; the D gene cannot be named for sure. The nucleotide sequence is TGTGCCAGCAGCTTAGTAGAGGGCACTGAAGCTTTCTTT. Protein translation: CASSLVEGTEAFF.